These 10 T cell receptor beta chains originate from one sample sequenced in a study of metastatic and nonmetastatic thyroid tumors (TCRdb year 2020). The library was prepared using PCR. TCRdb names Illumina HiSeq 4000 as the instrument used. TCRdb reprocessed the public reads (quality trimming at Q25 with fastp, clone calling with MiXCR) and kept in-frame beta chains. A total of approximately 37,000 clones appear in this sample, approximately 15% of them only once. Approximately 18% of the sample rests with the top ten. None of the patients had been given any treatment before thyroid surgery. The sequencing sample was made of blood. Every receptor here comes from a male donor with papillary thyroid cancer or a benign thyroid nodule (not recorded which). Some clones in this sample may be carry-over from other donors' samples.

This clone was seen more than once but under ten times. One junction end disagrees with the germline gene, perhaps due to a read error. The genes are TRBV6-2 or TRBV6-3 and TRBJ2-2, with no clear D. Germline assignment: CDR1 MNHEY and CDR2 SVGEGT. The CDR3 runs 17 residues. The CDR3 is CASSYEVWMSSTGELFF. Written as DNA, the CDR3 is TGTGCTAGCAGTTACGAGGTGTGGATGTCTTCCACCGGGGAGCTGTTTTTT.

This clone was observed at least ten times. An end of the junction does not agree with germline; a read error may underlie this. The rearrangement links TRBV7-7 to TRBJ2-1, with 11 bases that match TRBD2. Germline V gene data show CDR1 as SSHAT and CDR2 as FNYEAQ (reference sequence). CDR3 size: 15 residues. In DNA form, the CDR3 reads TGTGCTAGCAGCCCGACTAGCGGGACTTACAATGAGCAGTTCTTC. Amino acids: CASSPTSGTYNEQFF.

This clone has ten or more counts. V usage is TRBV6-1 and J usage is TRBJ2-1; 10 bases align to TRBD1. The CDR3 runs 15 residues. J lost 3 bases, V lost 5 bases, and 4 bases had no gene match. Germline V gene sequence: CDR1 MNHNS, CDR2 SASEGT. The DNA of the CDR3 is TGTGCCAGCAGTCTGGACAGGGGGGGCTACAATGAGCAGTTCTTC. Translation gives CASSLDRGGYNEQFF.

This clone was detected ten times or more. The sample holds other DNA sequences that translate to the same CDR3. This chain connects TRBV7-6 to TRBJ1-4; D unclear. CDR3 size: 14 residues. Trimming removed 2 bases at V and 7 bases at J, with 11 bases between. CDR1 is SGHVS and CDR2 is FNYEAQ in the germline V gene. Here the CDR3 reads CASSLRGRGEKLFF. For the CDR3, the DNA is TGTGCCAGCAGCTTAAGAGGGCGTGGTGAAAAACTGTTTTTT.

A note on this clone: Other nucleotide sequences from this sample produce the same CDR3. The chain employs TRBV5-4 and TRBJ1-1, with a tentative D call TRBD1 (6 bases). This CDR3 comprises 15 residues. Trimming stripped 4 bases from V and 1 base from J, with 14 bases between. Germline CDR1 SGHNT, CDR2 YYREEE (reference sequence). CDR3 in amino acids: CASSVGTGRNTEAFF. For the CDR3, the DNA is TGTGCCAGCAGCGTCGGTACAGGGAGGAACACTGAAGCTTTCTTT.

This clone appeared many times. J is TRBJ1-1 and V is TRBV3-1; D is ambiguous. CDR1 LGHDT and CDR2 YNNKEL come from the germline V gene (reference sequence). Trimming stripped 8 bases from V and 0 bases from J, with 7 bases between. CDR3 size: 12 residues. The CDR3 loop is CASGMMNTEAFF. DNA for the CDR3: TGTGCCAGCGGGATGATGAACACTGAAGCTTTCTTT.

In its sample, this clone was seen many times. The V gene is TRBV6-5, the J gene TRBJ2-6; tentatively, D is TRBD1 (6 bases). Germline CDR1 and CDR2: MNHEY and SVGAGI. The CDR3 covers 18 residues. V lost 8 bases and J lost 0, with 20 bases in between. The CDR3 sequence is CASRLFATGLSGANVLTF. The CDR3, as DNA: TGTGCCAGCCGACTATTTGCGACAGGTCTCTCTGGGGCCAACGTCCTGACTTTC.

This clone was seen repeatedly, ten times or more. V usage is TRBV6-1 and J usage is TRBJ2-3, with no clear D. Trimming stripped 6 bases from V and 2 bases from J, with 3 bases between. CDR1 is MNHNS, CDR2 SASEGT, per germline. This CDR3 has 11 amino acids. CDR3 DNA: TGTGCCAGCAGGTCCACAGATACGCAGTATTTT. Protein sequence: CASRSTDTQYF.

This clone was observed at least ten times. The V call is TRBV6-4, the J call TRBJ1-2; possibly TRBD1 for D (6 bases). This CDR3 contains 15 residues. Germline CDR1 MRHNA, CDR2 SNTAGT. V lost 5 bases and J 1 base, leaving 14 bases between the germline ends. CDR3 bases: TGTGCCAGCAGTCCCCGCCAGGGGAGTAACTATGGCTACACCTTC. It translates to CASSPRQGSNYGYTF.

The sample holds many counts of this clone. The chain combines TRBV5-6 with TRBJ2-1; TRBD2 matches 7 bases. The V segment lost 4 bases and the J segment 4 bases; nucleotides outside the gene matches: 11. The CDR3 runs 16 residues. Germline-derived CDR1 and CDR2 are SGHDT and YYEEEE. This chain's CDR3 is CASSRDGTTDYNEQFF. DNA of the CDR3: TGTGCCAGCAGCCGGGACGGGACTACAGATTACAATGAGCAGTTCTTC.